This T cell receptor beta chain appears in the sequencing data of a study of shared clonotypes between healthy human individuals. General study points: Shared clonotypes: 4.5% to 5% naive CD4, under 4% naive CD8, about 2.5% memory CD4, over 0.3% memory CD8. Larger estimated richness was generally seen in naive subsets than in memory subsets.

CD8 cells classed as naive were CD45RO-negative and positively selected for CCR7, excluding terminally differentiated effector memory CD45RA+ cells. V lost 4 bases and J 5 bases, leaving 11 bases between the germline ends. The CDR3 covers 13 residues. CDR1 and CDR2 (germline): MNHEY, SMNVEV (reference sequence). Method: immunoSEQ multiplex PCR; TCRdb's copy keeps in-frame clones and lacks some. The profile shows around 550,000 clones, 95% of them singletons. A remark on this clone: Its antigen is not identified.

The receptor was isolated from a young woman in good health. V is TRBV27 and J is TRBJ1-1, with D unclear. Source material: naive CD8+ T cells sorted from blood. This CDR3 is CASSYVEGTEAFF. CDR3 nucleotide sequence: TGTGCCAGCAGTTACGTGGAAGGGACTGAAGCTTTCTTT.